The 27 T cell receptor beta chains presented below share a single source sample, sequenced in a study of T-cell memory formation after mild COVID-19. TCRdb re-called the 5' RACE reads through MiXCR, storing one row per CDR3 protein. Of around 310,000 distinct CDR3 sequences listed, less than 20% are singletons. The specimen was PBMCs or a T cell subset sorted from them (not recorded which). These receptors all stem from a man between 18 and 35 years old who had mild COVID-19 (a few samples of this study predate the infection). Cell type and time point are not known.

The chain has TRBV2 and TRBJ1-1; D might be TRBD1 (5 bases). The ends were cut back, 10 bases at V and 2 bases at J, with 11 bases in the middle. This CDR3 spans 12 amino acids. In germline, CDR1 is SNHLY, CDR2 FYNNEI. The CDR3 DNA sequence: TGTGCCACCCGGGACGACAACACTGAAGCTTTCTTT. Encoded protein: CATRDDNTEAFF.

The sample holds a few counts of this clonotype. This chain uses TRBV12-3 or TRBV12-4 with TRBJ1-2; D unclear. The CDR3 sequence is 16 residues long. V was clipped by 3 bases and J by 4 bases, with 18 bases between them. The CDR3 here is CASSFPSPTSGYGYTF. The CDR3 DNA reads TGTGCCAGCAGTTTCCCTTCGCCTACTTCTGGCTATGGCTACACCTTC.

The V gene is TRBV5-4, the J gene TRBJ2-7; 9 bases match TRBD1. Germline trimming cut 3 bases from V and 5 bases from J; bases unmatched to any gene: 9. This CDR3 is 15 amino acids long. Germline-derived CDR1 and CDR2 are SGHNT and YYREEE (reference sequence). For the CDR3, the DNA is TGTGCCAGCAGCTCCGGGACAGGGTGGGATAACGAGCAGTACGTC. Translating gives CASSSGTGWDNEQYV.

This clonotype was counted many times. The chain carries TRBV12-5 and TRBJ2-7, with D possibly called TRBD1 or TRBD2 (5 bases each). Germline V lookup: CDR1 LGHNT, CDR2 FRNRAP. Trimming cost V 1 base and J 0 bases, with 19 bases left between them. CDR3 length equals 18 residues. The DNA for the CDR3 is TGTGCTAGTGGTTTGGCCCCGTCCGGGGACCTCCTCTCCTACGAGCAGTACTTC. It specifies CASGLAPSGDLLSYEQYF.

In this sample, this clonotype turned up a few times. The chain has TRBV2 and TRBJ2-1; no definite D call. This CDR3 has 14 amino acids. The V gene lost 2 bases and the J gene lost 9 bases, with 14 bases spanning the gap. Germline V CDR1 and CDR2: SNHLY, FYNNEI. CDR3 sequence reads: CASSELGEWSEQFF. CDR3 nucleotide sequence: TGTGCCAGCAGTGAATTAGGCGAGTGGTCTGAGCAGTTCTTC.

This clonotype was counted a few times. The chain combines TRBV13 with TRBJ1-2; the match to TRBD1 covers 9 bases. The CDR3 covers 15 residues. Germline lookup yields CDR1 PRHDT and CDR2 FYEKMQ (reference sequence). Unmatched junction bases numbered 5, after V lost 1 base and J lost 5 bases. The CDR3 loop reads CASSLAGQGLYGYTF. CDR3 coding DNA: TGTGCCAGCAGCTTAGCGGGACAGGGATTATATGGCTACACCTTC.

This clonotype was observed a handful of times. The V and J genes are TRBV12-5 and TRBJ1-1; 7 bases fit TRBD1. CDR1 is LGHNT, CDR2 FRNRAP, per germline. V was pared by 4 bases and J by 6 bases, with 2 bases of the junction left unmatched. CDR3 length equals 12 residues. The CDR3: CASGSQGAEAFF. Written as DNA, the CDR3 is TGTGCTAGTGGTTCGCAGGGGGCTGAAGCTTTCTTT. The whole variable domain, remainder taken from reference TRBV12-5 and TRBJ1-1, is DARVTQTPRHKVTEMGQEVTMRCQPILGHNTVFWYRQTMMQGLELLAYFRNRAPLDDSGMPKDRFSAEMPDATLATLKIQPSEPRDSAVYFCASGSQGAEAFFGQGTRLTVV.

This clonotype appeared many times. The rearrangement uses TRBV7-2 and TRBJ2-5; TRBD2 matches 8 bases. The CDR3 has 16 amino acids. From germline, CDR1 is SGHTA and CDR2 FQGNSA. V dropped 1 base and J dropped 4; count of bases not matched to a gene: 8. Here the CDR3 reads CASSLGGSGVGETQYF. In nucleotides, the CDR3 is TGTGCCAGCAGCTTAGGTGGTAGCGGGGTGGGAGAGACCCAGTACTTC.

This clonotype showed up many times. The CDR3 DNA reads TGCAGTGCTAGAGAGGTGCGGGGCCAAGAGACCCAGTACTTC. Protein product: CSAREVRGQETQYF. This rearrangement joins TRBV20-1 to TRBJ2-5; possibly TRBD2 for D (6 bases). The CDR3 runs to 14 residues. Trimming pared 0 bases from V and 1 base from J, leaving 9 bases between. Germline V gene sequence: CDR1 DFQATT, CDR2 SNEGSKA (reference sequence).

This sequence joins TRBV7-3 and TRBJ2-1, with 11 nucleotides matching TRBD2. CDR3 length equals 15 residues. The V and J ends lost 2 bases and 9 bases, in that order; junction bases with no gene match: 6. CDR1 is SGHTA, CDR2 FQGTGA, per germline. CDR3 sequence reads: CASSLLAGGLGEQFF. The CDR3 DNA is TGTGCCAGCAGCTTACTAGCGGGGGGATTAGGTGAGCAGTTCTTC.

This clonotype appeared a few times. The chain uses TRBV15 and TRBJ1-5, with a possible D match to TRBD1 (5 bases). Germline CDR1 LNHNV, CDR2 YYDKDF (reference sequence). V was pared by 0 bases and J by 3 bases, with 12 bases between. CDR3 size: 16 residues. This CDR3 is CATSREVGRANQPQHF. For the CDR3, the DNA is TGTGCCACCAGCAGAGAGGTGGGACGGGCCAATCAGCCCCAGCATTTT.

This sequence joins TRBV5-1 and TRBJ1-2; 9 bases line up with TRBD1. CDR1 SGHRS and CDR2 YFSETQ come from the germline V gene. The CDR3 extends over 13 amino acids. The V and J ends lost 2 bases and 7 bases, in that order; junction bases with no gene match: 3. CDR3 nucleotide sequence: TGCGCCAGCAGCTTAGGACAGGGGTTTGGCTACACCTTC. This translates into CASSLGQGFGYTF.

V and J are TRBV6-2 or TRBV6-3 and TRBJ1-5, with TRBD1 identical over 7 bases. The CDR3 loop spans 13 amino acids. Trimming removed 7 bases from V and 4 bases from J; junction bases left unmatched: 4. The germline V gene encodes CDR1 MNHEY and CDR2 SVGEGT. CDR3 nucleotides: TGTGCCAGCATGAGGACAGGAAATCAGCCCCAGCATTTT. Translation gives CASMRTGNQPQHF.

The chain is built from TRBV12-5 and TRBJ2-1; 9 bases are shared with TRBD1. With V trimmed by 8 bases and J by 7 bases, 9 bases remained unmatched. Germline V CDR1 and CDR2: LGHNT, FRNRAP. The CDR3 contains 14 residues. CDR3 bases: TGTGCTAGTCAGAACCGGGACAGGGCAAATGAGCAGTTCTTC. It yields the protein CASQNRDRANEQFF.

V usage is TRBV12-3 or TRBV12-4 and J usage is TRBJ2-7; 8 bases fit TRBD1. V lost 5 bases to trimming and J lost 6 bases; unmatched junction nucleotides: 12. This CDR3 comprises 15 residues. CDR3 region: CASSRQGTVSLEQYF. The CDR3, as DNA: TGTGCCAGCAGTAGACAGGGGACTGTCTCTCTCGAGCAGTACTTC.

This clonotype appeared a few times. The gene calls are TRBV27 and TRBJ1-6, with no clear D. The V gene lost 6 bases and the J gene lost 9 bases, with 9 bases spanning the gap. The germline gives CDR1 MNHEY, CDR2 SMNVEV (reference sequence). This CDR3 has 12 residues. As DNA, the CDR3 is TGTGCCAGCAGAGGACGGGCTTCACCCCTCCACTTT. Its protein product is CASRGRASPLHF.

This clonotype was seen a handful of times. The V gene is TRBV12-3 or TRBV12-4, the J gene TRBJ2-7; 9 bases agree with TRBD2. CDR3 size: 14 residues. The J segment lost 0 bases and the V segment lost 7 bases, leaving 4 bases of the junction unmatched. CDR3 in amino acids: CASTLAGASYEQYF. The CDR3 DNA reads TGTGCCAGCACCTTAGCGGGGGCCTCCTACGAGCAGTACTTC.

This chain uses TRBV4-1 with TRBJ2-1, with D perhaps assigned TRBD1 or TRBD2 (5 bases each). This CDR3 contains 15 residues. With 1 base removed from V and 5 bases from J, the gap between germline ends came to 12 bases. Germline values: CDR1 MGHRA, CDR2 YSYEKL. CDR3 sequence reads: CASSQGGGLNNEQFF. CDR3 nucleotide sequence: TGCGCCAGCAGCCAAGGGGGCGGACTTAACAATGAGCAGTTCTTC.

This rearrangement joins TRBV3-1 to TRBJ2-7; possible D gene TRBD1, 5 bases. The CDR3 length is 14 residues. The V end lost 5 bases, the J end lost 0 bases, and 11 bases lay between the germline ends. Germline values: CDR1 LGHDT, CDR2 YNNKEL (reference sequence). The chain's CDR3 is CASSETVSSYEQYF. The DNA for the CDR3 is TGTGCCAGCAGCGAGACAGTCTCCTCCTACGAGCAGTACTTC.

The V call is TRBV7-9, the J call TRBJ2-2, with 10 bases matching TRBD1. The CDR3 is 14 residues long. From germline, CDR1 is SEHNR and CDR2 FQNEAQ (reference sequence). Trimming cost V 6 bases and J 7 bases; bases outside gene matches: 5. The CDR3 DNA sequence: TGTGCCAGCAGAACCGGGACAGGGGACGGGGAGCTGTTTTTT. Translation: CASRTGTGDGELFF.

This clonotype showed up just a few times. The chain joins TRBV5-5 to TRBJ2-1; TRBD2 matches at 11 bases. The CDR3 length is 17 residues. Trimming removed 1 base from V and 3 bases from J; junction bases left unmatched: 6. Germline V gene sequence: CDR1 SGHKS, CDR2 YYEKEE (reference sequence). CDR3 DNA: TGTGCCAGCAGCTTGACTAGCGGGGGTCTCTTCTACAATGAGCAGTTCTTC. Protein sequence: CASSLTSGGLFYNEQFF.

This sequence joins TRBV20-1 and TRBJ2-3; 9 bases fit TRBD2. Looked up from germline, CDR1 is DFQATT and CDR2 is SNEGSKA (reference sequence). V shed 6 bases and J 8 bases; nucleotides not matched to a gene: 12. This CDR3 comprises 14 residues. CDR3 residues: CSASRGLASVTQYF. CDR3 coding DNA: TGCAGTGCCTCCCGGGGACTAGCTTCTGTTACGCAGTATTTT.

In its sample, this clonotype was seen a few times. The chain carries TRBV12-3 or TRBV12-4 and TRBJ2-7; 11 nucleotides align to TRBD1. CDR3 size: 13 residues. The V gene end was trimmed by 6 bases and the J gene end by 5 bases; junction bases not matched to a gene: 3. CDR3 coding DNA: TGTGCCAGCAGGAGGACAGGGGGCGACGAGCAGTACTTC. Translated, it gives CASRRTGGDEQYF.

CDR3 in amino acids: CASSPGVPATGELFF. For the CDR3, the DNA is TGTGCCAGCAGCCCAGGGGTTCCGGCCACCGGGGAGCTGTTTTTT. The rearrangement links TRBV6-5 to TRBJ2-2; tentatively, D is TRBD1 (6 bases). V dropped 6 bases and J dropped 4 bases, with 15 bases sitting between them. The germline V gene encodes CDR1 MNHEY and CDR2 SVGAGI. This CDR3 region has 15 residues.

This clonotype was detected a few times. The V gene is TRBV18, the J gene TRBJ2-7; D is unresolved. The germline CDR1 and CDR2 sequences are KGHSH and LQKENI. V was pared by 2 bases and J by 2 bases, with 7 bases between. The CDR3 is 13 residues long. Written as DNA, the CDR3 is TGTGCCAGCTCACCAGGTTCGGCCTACGAGCAGTACTTC. Protein: CASSPGSAYEQYF.

This clonotype showed up just a few times. The chain links TRBV6-5 to TRBJ2-3, with 7 bases aligning to TRBD2. Germline trimming cut 1 base from V and 3 bases from J; bases unmatched to any gene: 1. The CDR3 contains 14 residues. Germline CDR1 is MNHEY and CDR2 is SVGAGI. For the CDR3, the DNA is TGTGCCAGCAGTTACTTGGGGGGGACAGATACGCAGTATTTT. The encoded protein is CASSYLGGTDTQYF.

This clonotype was counted at least ten times. The rearrangement joins TRBV12-3 or TRBV12-4 to TRBJ1-3, with D uncertain. V lost 3 bases to trimming and J lost 2 bases, with 2 bases between them. The CDR3 has 12 amino acids. The CDR3 nucleotides are TGTGCCAGCAGTTTGACTGGAAACACCATATATTTT. Its translation: CASSLTGNTIYF.